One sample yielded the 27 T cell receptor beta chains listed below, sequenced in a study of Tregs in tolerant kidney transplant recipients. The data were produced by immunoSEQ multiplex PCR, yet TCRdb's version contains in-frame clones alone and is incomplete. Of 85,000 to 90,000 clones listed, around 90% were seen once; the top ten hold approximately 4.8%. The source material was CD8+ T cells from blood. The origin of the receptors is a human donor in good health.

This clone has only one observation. CDR3 in DNA: TGTGCCAGCAGTGAAGCTGGCTACACCTTC. It yields the protein CASSEAGYTF. J is TRBJ1-2 and V is TRBV2; no clear D gene. CDR1 SNHLY and CDR2 FYNNEI come from the germline V gene. This CDR3 spans 10 amino acids. Trimming took off 0 bases at V and 7 bases at J, with 0 bases between the two ends.

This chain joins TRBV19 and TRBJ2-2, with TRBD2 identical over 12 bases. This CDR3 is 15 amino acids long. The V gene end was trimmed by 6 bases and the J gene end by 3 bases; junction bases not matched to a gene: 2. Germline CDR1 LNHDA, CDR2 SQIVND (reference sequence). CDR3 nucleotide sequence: TGTGCCAGTAGCCGACTAGCGGGAGACACCGGGGAGCTGTTTTTT. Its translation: CASSRLAGDTGELFF.

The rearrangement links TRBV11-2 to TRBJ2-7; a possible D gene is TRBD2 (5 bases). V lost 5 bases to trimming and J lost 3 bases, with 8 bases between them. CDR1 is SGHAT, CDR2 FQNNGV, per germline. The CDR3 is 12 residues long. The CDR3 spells CASSPSGYEQYF. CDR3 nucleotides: TGTGCCAGCAGCCCGAGCGGCTACGAGCAGTACTTC.

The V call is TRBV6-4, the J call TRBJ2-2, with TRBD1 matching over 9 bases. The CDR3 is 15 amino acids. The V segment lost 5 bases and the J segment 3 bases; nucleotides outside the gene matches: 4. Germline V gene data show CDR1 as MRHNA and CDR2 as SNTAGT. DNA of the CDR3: TGTGCCAGCAGTCCGGGACAGGGTGACACCGGGGAGCTGTTTTTT. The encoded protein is CASSPGQGDTGELFF.

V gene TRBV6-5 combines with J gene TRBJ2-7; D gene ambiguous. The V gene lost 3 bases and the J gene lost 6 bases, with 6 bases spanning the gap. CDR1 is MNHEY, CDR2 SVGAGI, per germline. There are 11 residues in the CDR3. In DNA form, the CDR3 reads TGTGCCAGCAGTTATGAAGGCGAGCAGTACTTC. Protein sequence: CASSYEGEQYF.

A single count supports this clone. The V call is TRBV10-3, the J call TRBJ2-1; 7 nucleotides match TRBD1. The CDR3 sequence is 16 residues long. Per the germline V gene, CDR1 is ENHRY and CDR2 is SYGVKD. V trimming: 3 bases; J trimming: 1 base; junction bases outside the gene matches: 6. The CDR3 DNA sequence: TGTGCCATCAGTGATTCTCCAGGGGGATCCTACAATGAGCAGTTCTTC. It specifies CAISDSPGGSYNEQFF.

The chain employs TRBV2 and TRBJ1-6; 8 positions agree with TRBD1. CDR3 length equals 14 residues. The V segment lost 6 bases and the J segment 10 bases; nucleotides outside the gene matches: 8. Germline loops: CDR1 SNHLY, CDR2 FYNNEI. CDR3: CASRTGAGKSPLHF. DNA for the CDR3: TGTGCCAGCAGGACAGGGGCAGGGAAATCACCCCTCCACTTT.

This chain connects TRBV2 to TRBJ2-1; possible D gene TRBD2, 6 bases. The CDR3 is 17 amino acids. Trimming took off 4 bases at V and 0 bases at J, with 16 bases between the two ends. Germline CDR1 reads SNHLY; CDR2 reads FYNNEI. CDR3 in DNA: TGTGCCAGCAGTGGCCCGGGAGCGGCCCTCTCCTACAATGAGCAGTTCTTC. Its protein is CASSGPGAALSYNEQFF.

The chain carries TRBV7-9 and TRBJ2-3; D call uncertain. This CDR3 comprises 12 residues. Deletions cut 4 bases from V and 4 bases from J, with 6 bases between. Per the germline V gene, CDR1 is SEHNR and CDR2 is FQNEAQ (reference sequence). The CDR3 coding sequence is TGTGCCAGCAGCTCTGCTCCAGATACGCAGTATTTT. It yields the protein CASSSAPDTQYF.

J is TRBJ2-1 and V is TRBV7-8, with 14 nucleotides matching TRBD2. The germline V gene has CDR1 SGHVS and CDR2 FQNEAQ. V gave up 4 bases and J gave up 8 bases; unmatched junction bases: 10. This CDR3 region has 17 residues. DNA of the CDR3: TGTGCCAGCAGCTCCCCGACTAGCGGGAGGGCCGTGGATGAGCAGTTCTTC. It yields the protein CASSSPTSGRAVDEQFF. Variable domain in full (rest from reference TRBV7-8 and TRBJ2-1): GAGVSQSPRYKVAKRGQDVALRCDPISGHVSLFWYQQALGQGPEFLTYFQNEAQLDKSGLPSDRFFAERPEGSVSTLKIQRTQQEDSAVYLCASSSPTSGRAVDEQFFGPGTRLTVL.

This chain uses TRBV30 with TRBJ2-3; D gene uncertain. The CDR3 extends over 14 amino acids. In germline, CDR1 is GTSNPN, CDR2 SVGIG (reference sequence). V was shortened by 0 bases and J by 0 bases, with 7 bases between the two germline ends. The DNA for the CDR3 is TGTGCCTGGAGTGTAAGAACTAGCACAGATACGCAGTATTTT. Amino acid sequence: CAWSVRTSTDTQYF.

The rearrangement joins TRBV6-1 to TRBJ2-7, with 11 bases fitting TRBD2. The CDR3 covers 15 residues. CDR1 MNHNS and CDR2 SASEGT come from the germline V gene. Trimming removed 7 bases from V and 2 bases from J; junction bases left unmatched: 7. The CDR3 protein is CASTEWGLAAYEQYF. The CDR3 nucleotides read TGTGCCAGCACCGAATGGGGACTAGCGGCCTACGAGCAGTACTTC.

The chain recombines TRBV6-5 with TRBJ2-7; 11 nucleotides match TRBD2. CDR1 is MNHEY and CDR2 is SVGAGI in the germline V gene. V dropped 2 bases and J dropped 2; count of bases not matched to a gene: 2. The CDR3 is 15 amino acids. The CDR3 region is CASSYVSGRAYEQYF. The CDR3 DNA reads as TGTGCCAGCAGTTACGTTAGCGGGAGGGCCTACGAGCAGTACTTC.

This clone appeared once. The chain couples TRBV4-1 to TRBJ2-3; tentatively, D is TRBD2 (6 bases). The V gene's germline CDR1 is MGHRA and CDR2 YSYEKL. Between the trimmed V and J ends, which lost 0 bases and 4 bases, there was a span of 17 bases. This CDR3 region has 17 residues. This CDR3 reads CASSQDRAGRPPDTQYF. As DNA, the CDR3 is TGCGCCAGCAGCCAAGATAGGGCGGGGCGCCCCCCAGATACGCAGTATTTT.

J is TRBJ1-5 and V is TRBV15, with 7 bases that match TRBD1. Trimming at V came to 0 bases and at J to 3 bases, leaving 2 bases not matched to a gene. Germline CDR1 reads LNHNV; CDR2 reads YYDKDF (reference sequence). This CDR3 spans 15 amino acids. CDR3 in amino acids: CATSRDGTVNQPQHF. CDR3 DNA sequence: TGTGCCACCAGCAGAGATGGGACAGTCAATCAGCCCCAGCATTTT.

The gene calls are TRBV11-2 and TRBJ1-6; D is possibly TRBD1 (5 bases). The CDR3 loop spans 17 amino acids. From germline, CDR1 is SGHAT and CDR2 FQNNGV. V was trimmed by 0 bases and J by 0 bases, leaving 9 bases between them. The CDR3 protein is CASSLDGGSSYNSPLHF. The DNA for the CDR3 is TGTGCCAGCAGCTTAGATGGGGGGAGCTCCTATAATTCACCCCTCCACTTT.

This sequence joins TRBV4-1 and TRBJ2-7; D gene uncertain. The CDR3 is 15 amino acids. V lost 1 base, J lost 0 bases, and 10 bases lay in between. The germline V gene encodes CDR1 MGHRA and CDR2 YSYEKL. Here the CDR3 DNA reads TGCGCCAGCAGCCAAGTGGTAGAGAGCTCCTACGAGCAGTACTTC. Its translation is CASSQVVESSYEQYF.

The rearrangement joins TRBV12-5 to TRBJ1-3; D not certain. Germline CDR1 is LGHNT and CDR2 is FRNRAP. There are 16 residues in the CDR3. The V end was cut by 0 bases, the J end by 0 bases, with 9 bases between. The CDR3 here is CASGLVRMTSGNTIYF. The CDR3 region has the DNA TGTGCTAGTGGTTTGGTAAGGATGACCTCTGGAAACACCATATATTTT.

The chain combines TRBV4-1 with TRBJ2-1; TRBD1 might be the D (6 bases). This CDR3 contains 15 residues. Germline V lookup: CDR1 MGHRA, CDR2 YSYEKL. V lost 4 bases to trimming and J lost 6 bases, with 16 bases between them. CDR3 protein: CASSPSGVLGNEQFF. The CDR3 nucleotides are TGCGCCAGCAGCCCCTCAGGGGTACTCGGCAATGAGCAGTTCTTC.

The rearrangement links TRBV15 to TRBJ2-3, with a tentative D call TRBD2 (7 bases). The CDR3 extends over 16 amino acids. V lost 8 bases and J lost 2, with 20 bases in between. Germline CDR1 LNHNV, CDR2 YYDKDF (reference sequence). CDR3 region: CATELGGEAHTDTQYF. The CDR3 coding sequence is TGTGCCACCGAACTAGGGGGGGAGGCGCACACAGATACGCAGTATTTT.

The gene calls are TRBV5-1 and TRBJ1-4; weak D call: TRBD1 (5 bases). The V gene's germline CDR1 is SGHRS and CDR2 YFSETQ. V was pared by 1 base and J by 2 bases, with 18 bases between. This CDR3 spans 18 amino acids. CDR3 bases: TGCGCCAGCAGCTTGACCGAGGGACCCCCCGAGACTAATGAAAAACTGTTTTTT. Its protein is CASSLTEGPPETNEKLFF. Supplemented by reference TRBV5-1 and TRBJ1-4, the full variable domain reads KAGVTQTPRYLIKTRGQQVTLSCSPISGHRSVSWYQQTPGQGLQFLFEYFSETQRNKGNFPGRFSGRQFSNSRSEMNVSTLELGDSALYLCASSLTEGPPETNEKLFFGSGTQLSVL.

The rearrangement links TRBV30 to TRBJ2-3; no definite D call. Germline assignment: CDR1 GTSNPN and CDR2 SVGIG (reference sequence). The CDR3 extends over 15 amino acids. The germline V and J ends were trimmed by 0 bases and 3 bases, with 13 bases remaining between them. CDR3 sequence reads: CAWSVPAGRTDTQYF. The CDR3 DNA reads TGTGCCTGGAGTGTACCAGCAGGTCGGACAGATACGCAGTATTTT. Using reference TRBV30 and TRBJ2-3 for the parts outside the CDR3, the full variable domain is SQTIHQWPATLVQPVGSPLSLECTVEGTSNPNLYWYRQAAGRGLQLLFYSVGIGQISSEVPQNLSASRPQDRQFILSSKKLLLSDSGFYLCAWSVPAGRTDTQYFGPGTRLTVL.

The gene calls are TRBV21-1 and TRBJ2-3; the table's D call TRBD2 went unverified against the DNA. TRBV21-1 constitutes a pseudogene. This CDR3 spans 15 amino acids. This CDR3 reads CASRQIGLADDTQYF. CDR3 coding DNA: TGTGCCAGCCGACAAATCGGTCTAGCGGATGATACGCAGTATTTT.

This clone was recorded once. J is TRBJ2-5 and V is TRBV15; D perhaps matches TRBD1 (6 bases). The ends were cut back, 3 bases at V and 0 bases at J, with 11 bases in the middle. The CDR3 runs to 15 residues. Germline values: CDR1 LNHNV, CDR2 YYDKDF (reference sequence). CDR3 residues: CATSSEKGDQETQYF. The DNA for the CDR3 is TGTGCCACCAGCAGCGAAAAGGGGGACCAAGAGACCCAGTACTTC.

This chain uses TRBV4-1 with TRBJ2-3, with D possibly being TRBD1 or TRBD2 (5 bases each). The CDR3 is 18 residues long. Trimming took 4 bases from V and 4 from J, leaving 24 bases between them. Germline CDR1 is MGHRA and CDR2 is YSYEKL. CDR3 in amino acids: CASSRTPSGTADADTQYF. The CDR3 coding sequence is TGCGCCAGCAGCCGGACCCCCTCCGGGACCGCAGACGCAGATACGCAGTATTTT.

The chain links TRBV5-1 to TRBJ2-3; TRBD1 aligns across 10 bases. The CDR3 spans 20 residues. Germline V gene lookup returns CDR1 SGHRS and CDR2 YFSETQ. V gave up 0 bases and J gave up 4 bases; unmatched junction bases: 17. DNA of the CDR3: TGCGCCAGCAGCTTGGGTCTCGGACAGGGGGGCCCTGAGCATCCAGATACGCAGTATTTT. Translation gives CASSLGLGQGGPEHPDTQYF.

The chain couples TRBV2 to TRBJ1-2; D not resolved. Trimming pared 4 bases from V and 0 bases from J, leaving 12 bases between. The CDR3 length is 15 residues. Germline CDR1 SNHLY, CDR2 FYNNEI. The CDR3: CASSAQRHTNYGYTF. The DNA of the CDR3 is TGTGCCAGCAGTGCCCAGCGGCATACTAACTATGGCTACACCTTC.